This T cell receptor beta chain was documented in a study of radiotherapy plus CTLA-4 blockade in lung cancer. This CDR3 is 17 amino acids long. V lost 6 bases, J lost 5 bases, and 14 bases stayed unmatched. CDR1 and CDR2 (germline): MGHDK, SYGVNS. Profiling relied on immunoSEQ multiplex PCR, and the TCRdb table lists in-frame clones only, not all of them. The repertoire has about 120,000 clones, just under 90% of them found once; the top ten carry roughly 7%. Concerning this clone: Its antigen is not known.

Broader study findings: There was expansion of tumor-derived TCR clones in blood after radiotherapy plus ipilimumab.

Sequencing used peripheral blood, obtained from a patient treated with radiotherapy plus ipilimumab. The chain has TRBV25-1 and TRBJ2-2, with 8 bases aligning to TRBD1. This clonotype originated in a human donor with non-small cell lung cancer that progressed on radiotherapy plus ipilimumab. The DNA of the CDR3 is TGTGCCAGCAGCAGGATATTAGGACAGGGCGTTACCGGGGAGCTGTTTTTT. The encoded protein is CASSRILGQGVTGELFF.